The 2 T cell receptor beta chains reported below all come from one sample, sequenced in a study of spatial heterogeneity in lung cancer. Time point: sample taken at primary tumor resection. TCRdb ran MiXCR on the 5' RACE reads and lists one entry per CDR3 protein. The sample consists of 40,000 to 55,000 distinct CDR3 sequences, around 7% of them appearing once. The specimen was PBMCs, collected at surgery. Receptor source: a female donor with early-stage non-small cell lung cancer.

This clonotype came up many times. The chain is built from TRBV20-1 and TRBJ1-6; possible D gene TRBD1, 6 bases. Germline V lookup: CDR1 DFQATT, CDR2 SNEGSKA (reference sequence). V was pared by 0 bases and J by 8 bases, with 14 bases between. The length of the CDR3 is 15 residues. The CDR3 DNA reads TGCAGTGCTAGAGATCCCACAGGGCAGGATTCACCCCTCCACTTT. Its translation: CSARDPTGQDSPLHF.

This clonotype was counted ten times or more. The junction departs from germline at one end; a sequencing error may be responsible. The CDR3 loop reads CTSSLYSGGITDTQYF. The CDR3 nucleotides read TGCACGAGCAGTTTATATAGCGGGGGGATCACAGATACGCAGTATTTT. The chain links TRBV12-3 or TRBV12-4 to TRBJ2-3, with 10 bases lining up with TRBD2. The CDR3 has 16 residues.